A single TCR beta chain is shown here with its context. Antigen: not known. Looked up from germline, CDR1 is MDHEN and CDR2 is SYDVKM. The V and J ends lost 6 bases and 0 bases, in that order; junction bases with no gene match: 12. The CDR3 runs 17 residues. The record originates from a study of T cells in lung cancer brain metastases. Across the whole study: About 85% of the 20 patients had a tobacco use history. Median interval between primary and brain metastasis samples was about 47 weeks. General observations from the study: Few clones were shared between paired lesions (mean Morisita around 0.2); most were lesion-specific.

Generated by immunoSEQ multiplex PCR, the TCRdb table keeps only in-frame clones and is missing some. The data contain more than 1,500 clones, approximately 90% of them seen just once; the ten biggest clones take up 4.1%. Patients had resection for synchronous oligometastatic disease or delayed recurrence of a solitary brain metastasis. The clonotype was recovered from a woman aged 45-65 years with non-small cell lung cancer that had spread to the brain. The chain carries TRBV28 and TRBJ1-2, with 8 bases identical to TRBD1. Input material: tumor tissue from a brain metastasis. CDR3 loop: CASRRRQGLSTNYGYTF. CDR3 nucleotides: TGTGCCAGCAGGCGTCGACAGGGGCTATCAACTAACTATGGCTACACCTTC.